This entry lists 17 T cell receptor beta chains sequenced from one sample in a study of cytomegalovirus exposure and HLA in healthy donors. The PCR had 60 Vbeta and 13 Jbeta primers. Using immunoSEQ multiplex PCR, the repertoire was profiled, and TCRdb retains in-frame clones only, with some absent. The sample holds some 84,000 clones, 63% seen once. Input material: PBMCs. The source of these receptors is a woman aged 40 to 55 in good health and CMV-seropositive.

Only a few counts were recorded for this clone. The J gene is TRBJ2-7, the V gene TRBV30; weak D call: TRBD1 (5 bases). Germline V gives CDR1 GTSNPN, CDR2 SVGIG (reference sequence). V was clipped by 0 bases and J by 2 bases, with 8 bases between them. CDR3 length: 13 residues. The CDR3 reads CAWSVRGPYEQYF. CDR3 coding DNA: TGTGCCTGGAGTGTAAGGGGCCCCTACGAGCAGTACTTC.

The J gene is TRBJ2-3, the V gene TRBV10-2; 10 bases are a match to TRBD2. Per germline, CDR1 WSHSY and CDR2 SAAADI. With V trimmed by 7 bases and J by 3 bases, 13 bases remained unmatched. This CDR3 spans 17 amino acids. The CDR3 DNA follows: TGCGCCAGCACCATAGGGGCTAGCGGGAGCGGTACAGATACGCAGTATTTT. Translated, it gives CASTIGASGSGTDTQYF.

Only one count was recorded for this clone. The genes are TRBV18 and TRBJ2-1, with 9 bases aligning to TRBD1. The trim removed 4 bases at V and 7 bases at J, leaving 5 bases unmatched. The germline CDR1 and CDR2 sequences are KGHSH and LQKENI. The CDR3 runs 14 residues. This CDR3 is CASSRRDRENEQFF. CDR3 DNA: TGTGCCAGCTCACGTCGGGACAGGGAGAATGAGCAGTTCTTC. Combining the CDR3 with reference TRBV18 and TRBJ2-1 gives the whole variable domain NAGVMQNPRHLVRRRGQEARLRCSPMKGHSHVYWYRQLPEEGLKFMVYLQKENIIDESGMPKERFSAEFPKEGPSILRIQQVVRGDSAAYFCASSRRDRENEQFFGPGTRLTVL.

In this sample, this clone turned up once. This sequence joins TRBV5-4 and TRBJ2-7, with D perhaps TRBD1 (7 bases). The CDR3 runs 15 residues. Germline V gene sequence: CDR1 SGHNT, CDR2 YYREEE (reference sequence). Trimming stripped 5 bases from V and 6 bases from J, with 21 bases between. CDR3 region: CASREGAWEPTEQYF. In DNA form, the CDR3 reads TGTGCCAGCAGGGAGGGGGCTTGGGAACCGACCGAGCAGTACTTC.

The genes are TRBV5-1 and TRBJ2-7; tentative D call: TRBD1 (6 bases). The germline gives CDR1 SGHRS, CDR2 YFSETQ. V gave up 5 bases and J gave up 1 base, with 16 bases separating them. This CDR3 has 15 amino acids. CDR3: CASRRDTTISYEQYF. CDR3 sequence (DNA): TGCGCCAGCAGGAGGGACACAACGATTTCCTACGAGCAGTACTTC.

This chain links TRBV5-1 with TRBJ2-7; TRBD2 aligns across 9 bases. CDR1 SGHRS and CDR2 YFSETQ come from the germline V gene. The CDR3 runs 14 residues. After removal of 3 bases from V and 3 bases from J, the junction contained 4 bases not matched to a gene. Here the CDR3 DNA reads TGCGCCAGCAGCTCAGCGGGGGGTAACTACGAGCAGTACTTC. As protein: CASSSAGGNYEQYF.

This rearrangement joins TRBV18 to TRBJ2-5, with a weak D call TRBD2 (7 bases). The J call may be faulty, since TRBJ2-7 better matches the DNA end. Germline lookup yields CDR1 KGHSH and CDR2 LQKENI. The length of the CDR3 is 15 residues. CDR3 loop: CASSSSGGSFNEQYF. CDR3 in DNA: TGTGCCAGCTCATCCTCGGGGGGCTCGTTTAACGAGCAGTACTTC.

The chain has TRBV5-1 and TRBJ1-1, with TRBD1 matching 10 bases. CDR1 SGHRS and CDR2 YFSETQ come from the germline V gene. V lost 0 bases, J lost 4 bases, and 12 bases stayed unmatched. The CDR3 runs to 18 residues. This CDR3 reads CASSLVWDRGAGVTEAFF. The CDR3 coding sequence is TGCGCCAGCAGCTTGGTGTGGGACAGGGGCGCAGGGGTCACTGAAGCTTTCTTT.

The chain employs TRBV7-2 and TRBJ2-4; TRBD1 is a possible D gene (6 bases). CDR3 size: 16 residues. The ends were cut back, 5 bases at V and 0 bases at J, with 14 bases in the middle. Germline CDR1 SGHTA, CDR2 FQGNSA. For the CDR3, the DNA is TGTGCCAGCAGCCCAAGGTGGGGGCTAGCCAAAAACATTCAGTACTTC. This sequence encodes CASSPRWGLAKNIQYF.

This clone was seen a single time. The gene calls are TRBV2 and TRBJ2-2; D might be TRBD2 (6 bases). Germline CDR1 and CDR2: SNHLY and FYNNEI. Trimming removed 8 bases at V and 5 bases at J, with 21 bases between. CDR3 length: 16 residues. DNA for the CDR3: TGTGCCAGCGGCCAGGACGCCGGACGGGGGACCGGGGAGCTGTTTTTT. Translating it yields CASGQDAGRGTGELFF. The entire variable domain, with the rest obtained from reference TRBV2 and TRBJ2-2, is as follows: EPEVTQTPSHQVTQMGQEVILRCVPISNHLYFYWYRQILGQKVEFLVSFYNNEISEKSEIFDDQFSVERPDGSNFTLKIRSTKLEDSAMYFCASGQDAGRGTGELFFGEGSRLTVL.

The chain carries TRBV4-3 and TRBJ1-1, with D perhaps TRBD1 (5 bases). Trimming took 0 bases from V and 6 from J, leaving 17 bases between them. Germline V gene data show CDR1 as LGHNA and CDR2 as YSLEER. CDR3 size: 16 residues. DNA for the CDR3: TGCGCCAGCAGCCAAGAATCCGCAGGGTATGGGTCTGAAGCTTTCTTT. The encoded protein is CASSQESAGYGSEAFF.

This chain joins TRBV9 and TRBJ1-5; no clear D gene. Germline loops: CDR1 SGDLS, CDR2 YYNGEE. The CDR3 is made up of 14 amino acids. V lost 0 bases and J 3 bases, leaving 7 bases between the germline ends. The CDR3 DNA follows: TGTGCCAGCAGCGTAGGCAGTTACAATCAGCCCCAGCATTTT. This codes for CASSVGSYNQPQHF. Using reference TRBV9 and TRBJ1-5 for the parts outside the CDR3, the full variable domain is DSGVTQTPKHLITATGQRVTLRCSPRSGDLSVYWYQQSLDQGLQFLIQYYNGEERAKGNILERFSAQQFPDLHSELNLSSLELGDSALYFCASSVGSYNQPQHFGDGTRLSIL.

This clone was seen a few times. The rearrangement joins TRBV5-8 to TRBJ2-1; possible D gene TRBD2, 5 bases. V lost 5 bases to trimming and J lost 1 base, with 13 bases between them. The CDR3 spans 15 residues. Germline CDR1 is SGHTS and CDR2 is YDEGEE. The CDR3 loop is CASRFGETSYNEQFF. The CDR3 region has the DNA TGTGCCAGCAGATTCGGGGAGACTTCCTACAATGAGCAGTTCTTC.

For the CDR3, the DNA is TGTGCCAGCAGCCAAGATCCCGGGACAGCGAACTATGGCTACACCTTC. Its translation: CASSQDPGTANYGYTF. V is TRBV4-2 and J is TRBJ1-2; 7 nucleotides line up with TRBD1. CDR3 size: 16 residues. CDR1 is LGHNA, CDR2 YNFKEQ, per germline. After removal of 0 bases from V and 2 bases from J, the junction contained 6 bases not matched to a gene.

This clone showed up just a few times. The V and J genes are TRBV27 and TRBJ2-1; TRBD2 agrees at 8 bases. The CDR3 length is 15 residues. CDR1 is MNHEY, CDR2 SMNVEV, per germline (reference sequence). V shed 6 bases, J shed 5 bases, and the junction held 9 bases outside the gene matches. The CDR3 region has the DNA TGTGCCAGCAGGAAGACCACGGGAGGGAACAATGAGCAGTTCTTC. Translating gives CASRKTTGGNNEQFF.

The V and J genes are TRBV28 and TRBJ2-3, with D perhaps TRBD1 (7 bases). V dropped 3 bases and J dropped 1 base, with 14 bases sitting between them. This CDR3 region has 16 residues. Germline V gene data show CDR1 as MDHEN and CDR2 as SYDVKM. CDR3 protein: CASSFSGRGGTDTQYF. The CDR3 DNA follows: TGTGCCAGCAGTTTCTCGGGCAGGGGGGGCACAGATACGCAGTATTTT.

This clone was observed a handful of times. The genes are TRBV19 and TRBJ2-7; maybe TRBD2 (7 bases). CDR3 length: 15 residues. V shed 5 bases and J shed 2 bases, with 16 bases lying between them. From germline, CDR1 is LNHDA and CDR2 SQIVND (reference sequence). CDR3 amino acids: CASSLQGTTTYEQYF. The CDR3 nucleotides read TGTGCCAGTAGTCTCCAGGGGACTACAACCTACGAGCAGTACTTC.